Listed below are T cell receptor beta chains from one sample, sequenced in a study of blood T cell repertoires in COVID-19. Produced via immunoSEQ multiplex PCR; TCRdb's table is partial and in-frame only. The data hold 200,000 to 300,000 clones, with 75% to 90% observed a single time. The specimen sequenced was peripheral blood. Source of these receptors: a woman under 40 who had recovered from COVID-19. Both conserved end residues are part of each CDR3. The D gene is left open where the match is weak. Size tells how often a clone was seen (once, few, many) or the class of an expanded clone, and some rows leave it out.

V gene,J gene,clone size,D gene,CDR3 DNA,CDR3 protein
TRBV9,TRBJ2-1,.,.,TGTGCCAGCAGCGTAGGGCTAGCGTTCTCCAATGAGCAGTTCTTC,CASSVGLAFSNEQFF
TRBV9,TRBJ2-3,.,TRBD2,TGTGCCAGCAGCGATAGCGGGGGGGGGTATACGCAGTATTTT,CASSDSGGGYTQYF
TRBV30,TRBJ2-7,.,TRBD2,TGTGCCTGGAGTGGTAGCGGGGGGAATATCTACGAGCAGTACTTC,CAWSGSGGNIYEQYF
TRBV12-3/TRBV12-4,TRBJ2-7,.,.,TGTGCCAGCAGTTTGTGGCAGTACGAGCAGTACTTC,CASSLWQYEQYF
TRBV2,TRBJ2-4,.,.,TGTGCCAGCACCTATGACAGTTTGCACTACTTC,CASTYDSLHYF
TRBV19,TRBJ2-3,.,.,TGTGCCAGTAGTATAGGTCCGGCGGGTACAGATACGCAGTATTTT,CASSIGPAGTDTQYF
TRBV6-1,TRBJ1-1,.,.,TGTGCCAGCAGTGAGGACGCCCCCAGGGGGAACACTGAAGCTTTCTTT,CASSEDAPRGNTEAFF
TRBV12-3/TRBV12-4,TRBJ2-7,.,.,TGTGCCAGCAGTTTCCTGTCTCAGTACGAGCAGTACTTC,CASSFLSQYEQYF
TRBV13,TRBJ1-4,.,TRBD1,TGTGCCAGCAGTACCCGACAGGGCGAAAAACTGTTTTTT,CASSTRQGEKLFF
TRBV5-1,TRBJ2-3,.,.,TGCGCCAGCGAGCTTGCCCCACAGCCCACGAGCACAGATACGCAGTATTTT,CASELAPQPTSTDTQYF
TRBV6-1,TRBJ1-2,many,.,TGTGCCAGCAGTGAGGCAGGGTATGGCTACACCTTC,CASSEAGYGYTF
TRBV5-1,TRBJ1-4,.,.,TGCGCCAGCAGCTTCCTACCCTCAACTAATGAAAAACTGTTTTTT,CASSFLPSTNEKLFF
TRBV5-6,TRBJ2-1,.,.,TGTGCCAGCAGCTTGGAGCTAGTGGTTGAGCAGTTCTTC,CASSLELVVEQFF
TRBV10-3,TRBJ1-2,.,.,TGTGCCATCCTGGACAGTAACTATGGCTACACCTTC,CAILDSNYGYTF
TRBV18,TRBJ2-2,.,.,TGTGCCAGCACGACTGGTCCCGGGGAGCTGTTTTTT,CASTTGPGELFF
TRBV12-5,TRBJ2-1,.,TRBD1,TGTGCTAGTGGCCAGGGACAGGGGATCAATGAGCAGTTCTTC,CASGQGQGINEQFF
TRBV18,TRBJ2-2,.,.,TGTGCCAGCTCCCCCGTGAACACCGGGGAGCTGTTTTTT,CASSPVNTGELFF
TRBV25-1,TRBJ2-2,.,TRBD2,TGTGCCAGCCTTGGGACTAGCAATACCGGGGAGCTGTTTTTT,CASLGTSNTGELFF
TRBV19,TRBJ2-7,.,.,TGTGCCAGTAGTATAGGGGAGGCCAAAGTCTACGAGCAGTACTTC,CASSIGEAKVYEQYF
TRBV5-4,TRBJ1-2,once,.,TGTGCCAGCAGCTTGAATTCGGGACAACTACTCTACACCTTC,CASSLNSGQLLYTF
TRBV20-1,TRBJ1-1,.,.,TGCAGTGCTAAGCGGAACACTGAAGCTTTCTTT,CSAKRNTEAFF
TRBV7-6,TRBJ2-7,.,TRBD1,TGTGCCAGCAGCTTAGGCAGGGGGTCCTACGAGCAGTACTTC,CASSLGRGSYEQYF
TRBV7-3,TRBJ2-1,.,.,TGTGCCAGCAGCCTGGCTAGGGGGTCCTACAATGAGCAGTTCTTC,CASSLARGSYNEQFF
TRBV30,TRBJ1-2,.,TRBD1,TGTGCCTGGAGGGGACAGCCGCGCTACACCTTC,CAWRGQPRYTF
TRBV29-1,TRBJ1-2,.,TRBD1,TGCAGCGTTCCTGGGACAGGGGCCTACTATGGCTACACCTTC,CSVPGTGAYYGYTF
TRBV6-2/TRBV6-3,TRBJ2-7,few,.,TGTGCCAGCAGTTACCCCCGGAGGGTCGAGCAGTACTTC,CASSYPRRVEQYF
TRBV6-2/TRBV6-3,TRBJ2-3,.,TRBD2,TGTGCCAGCAGTCGCGGGACTACCACTAGCACAGATACGCAGTATTTT,CASSRGTTTSTDTQYF
TRBV18,TRBJ2-6,.,.,TGTGCCAGCTCACCGAAAGCCTCAACGCGGCTCCCAGGGGCCAACGTCCTGACTTTC,CASSPKASTRLPGANVLTF
TRBV15,TRBJ1-1,.,TRBD1,TGTGCCACCAGCGCCAGACAGGGACCTGAAGCTTTCTTT,CATSARQGPEAFF
TRBV4-3,TRBJ2-7,.,TRBD1,TGCGCCAGCAGCCAAGGACGATTAGGACAGGGGGCGTCGAAGACCTACGAGCAGTACTTC,CASSQGRLGQGASKTYEQYF
TRBV10-3,TRBJ1-6,once,TRBD1,TGTGCCATCAGTGAGCCTGAGGACAGGGGCGGATCACCCCTCCACTTT,CAISEPEDRGGSPLHF
TRBV27,TRBJ1-1,once,TRBD1,TGTGCCAGCGGAAGGACAGGGGCGAACACTGAAGCTTTCTTT,CASGRTGANTEAFF
TRBV19,TRBJ2-7,.,TRBD1,TGTGCCAGTAGTGGCTTGGGACAGGCCCTCTACGAGCAGTACTTC,CASSGLGQALYEQYF
TRBV28,TRBJ1-1,.,TRBD1,TGTGCCAGCAGAACCTCCGGGCAGGGGGCTGTAGCTTTCTTT,CASRTSGQGAVAFF
TRBV7-2,TRBJ2-5,once,.,TGTGCCAGCAGCTTAGAACAGGGTGAGGAGACCCAGTACTTC,CASSLEQGEETQYF
TRBV2,TRBJ2-7,.,.,TGTGCCAGCAGTGAAGCGCTTGTCAGGGGGGCGCCGTACTTC,CASSEALVRGAPYF
TRBV11-2,TRBJ2-3,.,TRBD2,TGTGCCAGCAGCCACCCTCTAGCGGGGGTTAGCACAGATACGCAGTATTTT,CASSHPLAGVSTDTQYF